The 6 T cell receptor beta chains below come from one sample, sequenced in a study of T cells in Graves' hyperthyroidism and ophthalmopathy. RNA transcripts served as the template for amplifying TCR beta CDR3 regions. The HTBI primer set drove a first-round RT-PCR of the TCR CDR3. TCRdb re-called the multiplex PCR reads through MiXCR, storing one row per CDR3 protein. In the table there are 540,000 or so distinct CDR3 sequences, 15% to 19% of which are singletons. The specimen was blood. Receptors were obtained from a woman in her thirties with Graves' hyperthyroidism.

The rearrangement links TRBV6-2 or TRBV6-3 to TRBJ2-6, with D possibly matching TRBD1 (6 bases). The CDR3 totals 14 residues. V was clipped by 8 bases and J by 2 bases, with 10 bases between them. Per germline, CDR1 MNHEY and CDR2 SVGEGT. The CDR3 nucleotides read TGTGCCAGCCAAGAGGGGGCTGGGGCCAACGTCCTGACTTTC. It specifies CASQEGAGANVLTF.

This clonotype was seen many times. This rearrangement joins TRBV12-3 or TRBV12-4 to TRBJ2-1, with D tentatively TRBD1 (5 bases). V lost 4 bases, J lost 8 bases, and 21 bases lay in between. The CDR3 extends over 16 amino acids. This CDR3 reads CASSSQAPQGWDEQFF. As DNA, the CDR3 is TGTGCCAGCAGTTCACAAGCCCCCCAGGGCTGGGATGAGCAGTTCTTC.

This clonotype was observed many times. CDR3 bases: TGCAGCGTTGAGGCAGGGGGCGAATCCGAGCAGTACTTC. This translates into CSVEAGGESEQYF. V and J are TRBV29-1 and TRBJ2-7, with 8 nucleotides matching TRBD1. J was trimmed by 6 bases and V by 3 bases; bases with no gene match: 7. Germline lookup yields CDR1 SQVTM and CDR2 ANQGSEA. CDR3 size: 13 residues.

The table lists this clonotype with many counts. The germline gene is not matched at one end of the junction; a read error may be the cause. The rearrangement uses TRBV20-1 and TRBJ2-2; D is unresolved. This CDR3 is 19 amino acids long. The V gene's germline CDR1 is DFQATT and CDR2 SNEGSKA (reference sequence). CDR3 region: CSARGLGSSPMTNTGELFF. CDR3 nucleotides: TGCAGTGCGAGAGGTCTGGGTTCGTCACCTATGACGAACACCGGGGAGCTGTTTTTT.

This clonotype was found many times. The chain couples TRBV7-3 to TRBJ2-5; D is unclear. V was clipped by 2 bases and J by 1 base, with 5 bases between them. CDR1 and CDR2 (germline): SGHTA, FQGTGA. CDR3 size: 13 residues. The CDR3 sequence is CASSLWGQETQYF. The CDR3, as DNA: TGTGCCAGCAGCTTATGGGGCCAAGAGACCCAGTACTTC.

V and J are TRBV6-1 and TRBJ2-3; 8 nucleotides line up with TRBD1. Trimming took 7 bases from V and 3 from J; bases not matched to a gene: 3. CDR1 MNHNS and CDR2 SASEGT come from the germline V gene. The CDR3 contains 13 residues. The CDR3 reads CASKTGATDTQYF. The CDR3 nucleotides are TGTGCCAGCAAGACAGGGGCAACAGATACGCAGTATTTT.